A selection of T cell receptor beta chains follows, all from one sample in a study of cytomegalovirus exposure and HLA in healthy donors. Sequencing used immunoSEQ multiplex PCR; TCRdb keeps in-frame clones, though not all of them. Of nearly 80,000 clones in the sample, 80% to 95% were seen once. Material: PBMCs. The receptors derive from a woman under 40 in good health and CMV-seronegative. The CDR3 runs from the conserved cysteine through the conserved F or W. Each record gives: J gene, clone size, V gene, CDR3 protein. For some rows the clone size is stated as once, few or many, or as a class when expanded; others skip it.

TRBJ1-3,.,TRBV28,CASRQGSGNTIYF
TRBJ1-2,few,TRBV9,CASSPRSSRDSGGYTF
TRBJ2-3,.,TRBV9,CASSVGSGRGASTDTQYF
TRBJ1-3,.,TRBV5-1,CASSLLSGGAGNTIYF
TRBJ2-3,.,TRBV30,CAWSAVVRLGAGTDTQYF
TRBJ2-7,.,TRBV6-5,CASSSGYSYEQYF
TRBJ2-1,few,TRBV9,CASSRGTSAHNEQFF
TRBJ1-2,few,TRBV7-9,CASSQRQGNYGYTF
TRBJ1-4,.,TRBV6-6,CASSMGQQNEKLFF
TRBJ2-7,.,TRBV11-2,CASSSTGGYEQYF
TRBJ1-1,.,TRBV9,CASSPREGLNTEAFF
TRBJ2-7,few,TRBV2,CASSDPQGSSYEQYF
TRBJ1-2,.,TRBV7-8,CASSLVGGRGYGYTF
TRBJ2-3,.,TRBV9,CASSPRKGQGAFTSDTQYF
TRBJ2-7,.,TRBV6-1,CASSAARGRVFYEQYF
TRBJ2-5,.,TRBV4-2,CASSQDTSGGAETQYF
TRBJ2-7,.,TRBV27,CASSSSLVGAIDEQYF
TRBJ1-1,.,TRBV7-9,CASSLASLQGNTEAFF
TRBJ2-7,.,TRBV7-9,CASSSPDRVGSYEQYF
TRBJ1-1,.,TRBV28,CASGQSGGTEAFF
TRBJ2-7,.,TRBV18,CASSRSLVADYEQYF
TRBJ1-2,.,TRBV29-1,CSVEVSGGYTF
TRBJ1-3,.,TRBV12-5,CASGTGSHSGNTIYF